The rows below give T cell receptor beta chains drawn from one sample of a study of response to subunit inactivated influenza vaccine. MiXCR was run by TCRdb on the RT-PCR reads, yielding one entry per CDR3 protein. Counted here are around 850,000 distinct CDR3 sequences, approximately 18% occurring once; the ten biggest clones make up approximately 11%. The sequencing here drew on PBMCs from blood, taken roughly 5 days after vaccination. Receptors were obtained from a man aged 45-65 years who received an inactivated influenza vaccine. The CDR3 runs from the conserved cysteine through the conserved F or W. Each record gives: clone size, V gene, J gene, D gene, CDR3 DNA, CDR3 protein. A D gene is named only where the DNA matches it firmly. The size entry is marked missing in some rows and otherwise reads once, few, many or a size class.

abundance: many; v_gene: TRBV9; j_gene: TRBJ2-7; d_gene: NA; CDR3nt: TGTGCCAGCAGCCCGGCTCCAGGGTCGGTGCTGACCTACGAGCAGTACTTC; CDR3aa: CASSPAPGSVLTYEQYF
abundance: few; v_gene: TRBV7-2; j_gene: TRBJ2-1; d_gene: NA; CDR3nt: TGTGCCAGCAGCTGGCAGGGGACCTACAATGAGCAGTTCTTC; CDR3aa: CASSWQGTYNEQFF
abundance: NA; v_gene: TRBV7-9; j_gene: TRBJ2-3; d_gene: NA; CDR3nt: TGTGCCAGCAGCTTAAGGCAAGATACGCAGTATTTT; CDR3aa: CASSLRQDTQYF
abundance: NA; v_gene: TRBV14; j_gene: TRBJ2-7; d_gene: TRBD1; CDR3nt: TGTGCCAGCAGCCCCCGGGACAGGGGGCCCTACGAGCAGTACTTC; CDR3aa: CASSPRDRGPYEQYF
abundance: few; v_gene: TRBV29-1; j_gene: TRBJ2-4; d_gene: TRBD2; CDR3nt: TGCAGCGTTGTCACAGCGGGGGGTGCCAAAAACATTCAGTACTTC; CDR3aa: CSVVTAGGAKNIQYF
abundance: NA; v_gene: TRBV12-3/TRBV12-4; j_gene: TRBJ2-7; d_gene: TRBD2; CDR3nt: TGTGCCAGCAGCGCGGGACTAGCGGGAGTTGGCGAGCAGTACTTC; CDR3aa: CASSAGLAGVGEQYF
abundance: NA; v_gene: TRBV20-1; j_gene: TRBJ1-1; d_gene: NA; CDR3nt: TGCAGTGCTAGGGACGTAGATTTGGCAGGGAAATTAGAAGCTTTCTTT; CDR3aa: CSARDVDLAGKLEAFF
abundance: few; v_gene: TRBV6-2/TRBV6-3; j_gene: TRBJ2-5; d_gene: TRBD2; CDR3nt: TGTGCCAGCACCAAAGGCGGGAGTCAGGAGACCCAGTACTTC; CDR3aa: CASTKGGSQETQYF
abundance: many; v_gene: TRBV12-3/TRBV12-4; j_gene: TRBJ2-1; d_gene: NA; CDR3nt: TGTGCCAGCAGTTTTGGGGGCAATGAGCAGTTCTTC; CDR3aa: CASSFGGNEQFF
abundance: many; v_gene: TRBV5-1; j_gene: TRBJ2-6; d_gene: NA; CDR3nt: TGCGCCAGCAGCTTGGGGACAGCCCTTAGCTCTGGGGCCAACGTCCTGACTTTC; CDR3aa: CASSLGTALSSGANVLTF
abundance: few; v_gene: TRBV20-1; j_gene: TRBJ2-1; d_gene: TRBD2; CDR3nt: TGCAGTGCTCCACTAGCGGGGAGATTGAATGAGCAGTTCTTC; CDR3aa: CSAPLAGRLNEQFF
abundance: many; v_gene: TRBV2; j_gene: TRBJ2-7; d_gene: NA; CDR3nt: TGTGCCAGCAGCTACGGAGGAAACTACGAGCAGTACTTC; CDR3aa: CASSYGGNYEQYF
abundance: few; v_gene: TRBV7-8; j_gene: TRBJ2-1; d_gene: TRBD2; CDR3nt: TGTGCCAGCAGCTTAGAGCGGATAGCGGGGTGGAATGAGCAGTTCTTC; CDR3aa: CASSLERIAGWNEQFF
abundance: few; v_gene: TRBV6-4; j_gene: TRBJ2-4; d_gene: NA; CDR3nt: TGTGCCAGCCAGACCCACGGGGTGTCGGACATTCAGTACTTC; CDR3aa: CASQTHGVSDIQYF
abundance: NA; v_gene: TRBV29-1; j_gene: TRBJ2-7; d_gene: TRBD2; CDR3nt: TGCAGCGTTGAAGGCCACCCTAGGGGCAGGGAGGGCGAGCAGTACTTC; CDR3aa: CSVEGHPRGREGEQYF
abundance: few; v_gene: TRBV4-3; j_gene: TRBJ2-1; d_gene: TRBD2; CDR3nt: TGCGCCAGCAGCCAAGCTCTAGCGGGGGCTTCCAATGAGCAGTTCTTC; CDR3aa: CASSQALAGASNEQFF
abundance: once; v_gene: TRBV19; j_gene: TRBJ1-4; d_gene: NA; CDR3nt: TGTGCCAGTAGTATGGTCGGGACACCGAATGAAAAACTGTTTTTT; CDR3aa: CASSMVGTPNEKLFF
abundance: NA; v_gene: TRBV12-3/TRBV12-4; j_gene: TRBJ1-6; d_gene: TRBD1; CDR3nt: TGTGCCAGCAGTTTCGCGGACAGGGACTCACCCCTCCACTTT; CDR3aa: CASSFADRDSPLHF
abundance: few; v_gene: TRBV6-2/TRBV6-3; j_gene: TRBJ2-7; d_gene: NA; CDR3nt: TGTGCCAGCAGTCCCCATTGGACAGCCAGCCCCTCCTACGAGCAGTACTTC; CDR3aa: CASSPHWTASPSYEQYF
abundance: few; v_gene: TRBV29-1; j_gene: TRBJ2-7; d_gene: NA; CDR3nt: TGCAGCGTTTCCCAGGGAAAGGAACAGTACTTC; CDR3aa: CSVSQGKEQYF
abundance: few; v_gene: TRBV12-3/TRBV12-4; j_gene: TRBJ1-2; d_gene: NA; CDR3nt: TGTGCCAGCAGTCCGGGGACGCAGTACTACTATGGCTACACCTTC; CDR3aa: CASSPGTQYYYGYTF
abundance: few; v_gene: TRBV6-1; j_gene: TRBJ2-7; d_gene: TRBD1; CDR3nt: TGTGCCAGCTTGAGACAGGGAAGTAACGAGCAGTACTTC; CDR3aa: CASLRQGSNEQYF
abundance: few; v_gene: TRBV5-5; j_gene: TRBJ2-2; d_gene: NA; CDR3nt: TGTGCCAGCAGCGGAGACAGGCCCGCGAACACCGGGGAGCTGTTTTTT; CDR3aa: CASSGDRPANTGELFF
abundance: NA; v_gene: TRBV15; j_gene: TRBJ2-7; d_gene: TRBD2; CDR3nt: TGTGCCACGGGACTAGCGGGAGGCGAGCAGTACTTC; CDR3aa: CATGLAGGEQYF
abundance: few; v_gene: TRBV5-6; j_gene: TRBJ2-7; d_gene: NA; CDR3nt: TGTGCCAGCAGTGCAAAGACTAACCCCTACGAGCAGTACTTC; CDR3aa: CASSAKTNPYEQYF
abundance: NA; v_gene: TRBV5-1; j_gene: TRBJ2-5; d_gene: TRBD1; CDR3nt: TGCGCCAGCAGCTTGGGGACAGGGGCAGGAGAGACCCAGTACTTC; CDR3aa: CASSLGTGAGETQYF
abundance: NA; v_gene: TRBV4-3; j_gene: TRBJ1-2; d_gene: NA; CDR3nt: TGCGCCAGCAGCCATCTGGGGGGTGATGGCTACACCTTC; CDR3aa: CASSHLGGDGYTF
abundance: NA; v_gene: TRBV11-2; j_gene: TRBJ2-7; d_gene: NA; CDR3nt: TGTGCCAGCAGCTTAGAGACAGGTCGGTCCTACGAGCAGTACTTC; CDR3aa: CASSLETGRSYEQYF